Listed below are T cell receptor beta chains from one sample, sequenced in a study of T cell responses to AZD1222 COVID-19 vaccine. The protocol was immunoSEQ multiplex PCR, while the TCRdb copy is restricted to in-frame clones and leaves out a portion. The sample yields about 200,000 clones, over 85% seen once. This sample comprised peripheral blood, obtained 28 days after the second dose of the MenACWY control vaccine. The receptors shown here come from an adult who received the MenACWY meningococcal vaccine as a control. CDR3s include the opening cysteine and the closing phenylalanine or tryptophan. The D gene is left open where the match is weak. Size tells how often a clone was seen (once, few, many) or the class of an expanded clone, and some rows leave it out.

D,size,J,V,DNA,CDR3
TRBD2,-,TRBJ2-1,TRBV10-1,TGCGCCAGCAGTGAGAGGGAGCGGGGAAACAATGAGCAGTTCTTC,CASSERERGNNEQFF
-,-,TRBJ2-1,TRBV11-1,TGTGCCAGCAGCTTACGTGGTATGGCCAATGAGCAGTTCTTC,CASSLRGMANEQFF
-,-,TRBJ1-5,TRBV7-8,TGTGCCAGCAGCTTAGCGATCGCATCGAATCAGCCCCAGCATTTT,CASSLAIASNQPQHF
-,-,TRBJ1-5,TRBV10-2,TGCGCCAGCAGTAAACATCGACAGCCCCAGCATTTT,CASSKHRQPQHF
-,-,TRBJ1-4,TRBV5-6,TGTGCCAGCAGCTTGGGAGGATTTGAAAAACTGTTTTTT,CASSLGGFEKLFF
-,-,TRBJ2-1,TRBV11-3,TGTGCCAGCAGCTTAGAGCCCCGCCGTACTAGTCCGCGCGACAATGAGCAGTTCTTC,CASSLEPRRTSPRDNEQFF
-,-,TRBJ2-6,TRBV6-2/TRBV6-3,TGTGCCAGCAGCGGCCCCAGTAGGCGCTCTGGGGCCAACGTCCTGACTTTC,CASSGPSRRSGANVLTF
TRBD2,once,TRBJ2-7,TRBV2,TGTGCCAGCAGAGGACTAGGGCCCTACGAGCAGTACTTC,CASRGLGPYEQYF
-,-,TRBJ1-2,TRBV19,TGTGCCCAACCGGGGCCTCGTCTTGAGGGCTACACCTTC,CAQPGPRLEGYTF
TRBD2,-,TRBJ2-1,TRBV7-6,TGTGCCAGCAGCTATCGGACTAGCGGGAGGGGTTACAATGAGCAGTTCTTC,CASSYRTSGRGYNEQFF
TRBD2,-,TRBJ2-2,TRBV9,TGTGCCAGCATAATATTGCGGGAGAGGGCCGGGGAGCTGTTTTTT,CASIILRERAGELFF
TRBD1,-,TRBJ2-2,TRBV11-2,TGTGCCAGCAGCCCTCCGGGACAGGGGTTCGGGGAGCTGTTTTTT,CASSPPGQGFGELFF
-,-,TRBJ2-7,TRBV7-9,TGTGCCAGCAGCCCCTTGGGGGGCGGGAGCTGGGAGCAGTACTTC,CASSPLGGGSWEQYF
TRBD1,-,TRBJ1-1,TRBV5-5,TGTGCCAGCAGCTTACAACAGGGGTTTGGCACTGAAGCTTTCTTT,CASSLQQGFGTEAFF
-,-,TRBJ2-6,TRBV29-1,TGCAGCGTTGCTCGAGGAGGGCCAATGTCTGGGGCCAACGTCCTGACTTTC,CSVARGGPMSGANVLTF
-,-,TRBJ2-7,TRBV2,TGTGCCAGCAGAGGGGGGACGGGGGCGTCCAACGAGCAGTACTTC,CASRGGTGASNEQYF
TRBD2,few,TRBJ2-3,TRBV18,TGTGCCAGCTCACCGGGACTAGCGGAGGGGGCAGATACGCAGTATTTT,CASSPGLAEGADTQYF
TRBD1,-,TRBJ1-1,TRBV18,TGTGCCAGCTCACCAGTAGGGGGCAGGAACACTGAAGCTTTCTTT,CASSPVGGRNTEAFF
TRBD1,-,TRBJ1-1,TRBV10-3,TGTGCCATCAGTGTGGACAGGGGCACTGAAGCTTTCTTT,CAISVDRGTEAFF
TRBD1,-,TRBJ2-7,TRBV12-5,TGTGCTAGTGGTTTGGCTCTGACAGGGAAGGGCGAGCAGTACTTC,CASGLALTGKGEQYF
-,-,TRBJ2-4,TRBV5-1,TGCGCCAGCAGCGCGGGACAGATAAACATTCAGTACTTC,CASSAGQINIQYF
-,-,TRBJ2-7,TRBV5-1,TGCGCCAGCAGCTTCGCAGGGGCCCGATACGAGCAGTACTTC,CASSFAGARYEQYF
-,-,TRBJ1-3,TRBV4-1,TGCGCCAGCAGCCAAGTGCAGTCCTCTGGAAACACCATATATTTT,CASSQVQSSGNTIYF
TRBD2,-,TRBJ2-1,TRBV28,TGTGCCAGCATCCACCCTAGCGGGAGCTCCTACAATGAGCAGTTCTTC,CASIHPSGSSYNEQFF
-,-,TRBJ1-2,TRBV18,TGTGCCAGCTCACCCTCGGGGCAGGACGGGTCGGATGGCTACACCTTC,CASSPSGQDGSDGYTF
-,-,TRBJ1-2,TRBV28,TGTGCCAGCAGTTCCACGGCTTATGGCTACACCTTC,CASSSTAYGYTF
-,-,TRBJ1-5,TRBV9,TGTGCCAGCAGCGTAGTCAACAGGGTAGGGAATCAGCCCCAGCATTTT,CASSVVNRVGNQPQHF
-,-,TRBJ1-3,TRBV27,TGTGCCAGCAGTTTTAATGTTAAGACTGGAAACACCATATATTTT,CASSFNVKTGNTIYF
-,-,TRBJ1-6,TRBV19,TGTGCCAGTAATCCAGCGGGCAATTCACCCCTCCACTTT,CASNPAGNSPLHF
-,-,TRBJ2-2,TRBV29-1,TGCAGCGCCCGGGACACCGGGGAGCTGTTTTTT,CSARDTGELFF
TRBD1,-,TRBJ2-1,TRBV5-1,TGCGCCAGCAGCTCCGGGACAGGGGGTCCCTACAATGAGCAGTTCTTC,CASSSGTGGPYNEQFF
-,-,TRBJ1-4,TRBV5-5,TGTGCCAGCAGCTTGCAGGGGTTCACAACTAATGAAAAACTGTTTTTT,CASSLQGFTTNEKLFF
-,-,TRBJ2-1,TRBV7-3,TGTGCCAGCAGCACCAACACTGGTTTGCAGTTCTTC,CASSTNTGLQFF
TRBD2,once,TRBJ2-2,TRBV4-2,TGTGCCAGCAGCCAAGTTACTAGCGTCGACACCGGGGAGCTGTTTTTT,CASSQVTSVDTGELFF
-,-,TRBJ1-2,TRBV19,TGTGCCAGTAAAACCTCATCGGGCCACTCGTCGGGTGGCTACACCTTC,CASKTSSGHSSGGYTF
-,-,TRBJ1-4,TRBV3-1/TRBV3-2,TGTGCCAGCAGCGAGTCTCACAGGGTAGAAAAACTGTTTTTT,CASSESHRVEKLFF
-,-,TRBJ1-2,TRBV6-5,TGTGCCAGCAGTCTAGGGGGGAGTGGCTACACCTTC,CASSLGGSGYTF
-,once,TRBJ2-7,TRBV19,TGTGCCAGTAGGGTGGGGGCCGACGACTACGAGCAGTACTTC,CASRVGADDYEQYF
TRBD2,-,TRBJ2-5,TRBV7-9,TGTGCCAGCAGCCCCCCCACTAGCGGGGGGGGAGAGACCCAGTACTTC,CASSPPTSGGGETQYF
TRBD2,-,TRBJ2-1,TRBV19,TGTGCCAGTACTGATGGGGGAGGGCCGCGGGGTGAGCAGTTCTTC,CASTDGGGPRGEQFF
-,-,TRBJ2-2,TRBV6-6,TGTGCCAGCACCCAAGGTCTTACGGGGTCCGGGGAGCTGTTTTTT,CASTQGLTGSGELFF
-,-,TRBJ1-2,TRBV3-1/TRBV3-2,TGTGCCAGCAGCCCCCTAGACATCCCCTCCTATGGCTACACCTTC,CASSPLDIPSYGYTF
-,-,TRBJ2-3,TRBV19,TGTGCCAGTAGTATAGTATTACTAGCCGACGCCGGATCAGATACGCAGTATTTT,CASSIVLLADAGSDTQYF
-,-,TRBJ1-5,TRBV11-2,TGTGCCAGCAGCTTGGGGGGGGGACCGCAGCCCCAGCATTTT,CASSLGGGPQPQHF
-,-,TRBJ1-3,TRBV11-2,TGTGCCAGCAGCTTACACCTAGGTGGAAACACCATATATTTT,CASSLHLGGNTIYF
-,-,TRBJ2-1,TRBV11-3,TGTGCCAGCAGCCGTGGGGCTGACCGCACCGGGGAGCAGTTCTTC,CASSRGADRTGEQFF
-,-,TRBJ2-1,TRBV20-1,TGCAGTGCTAGTCCTCTAGGTGAGCAGTTCTTC,CSASPLGEQFF
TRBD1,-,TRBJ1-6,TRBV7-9,TGTGCCAGCAGCCCGACCCTAACAGGGGGCCGGTCACCCCTCCACTTT,CASSPTLTGGRSPLHF
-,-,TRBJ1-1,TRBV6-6,TGTGCCAGCAGTCAGTTTACGGTGGTGAACGCTGAAGCTTTCTTT,CASSQFTVVNAEAFF
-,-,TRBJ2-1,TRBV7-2,TGTGCCAGCAGTTCCAGGGAGAGCTCCTACAATGAGCAGTTCTTC,CASSSRESSYNEQFF
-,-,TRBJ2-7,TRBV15,TGTGCCACCAGCTACCGGGACGAGCAGTACTTC,CATSYRDEQYF
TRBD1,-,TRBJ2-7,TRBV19,TGTGCCAGTAGTCTGATACCGACAGGGGTTGGCCACGAGCAGTACTTC,CASSLIPTGVGHEQYF
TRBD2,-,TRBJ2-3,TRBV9,TGTGCCAGCAGCGTAGTTCCCTTACGGGAGGGCCCTACAGATACGCAGTATTTT,CASSVVPLREGPTDTQYF
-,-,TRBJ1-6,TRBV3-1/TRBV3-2,TGTGCCAGCAGCCAGTTACAGGGTGCGAATTCACCCCTCCACTTT,CASSQLQGANSPLHF
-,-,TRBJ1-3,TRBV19,TGTGCCAGTCAGCGGGTCGGAAACACCATATATTTT,CASQRVGNTIYF
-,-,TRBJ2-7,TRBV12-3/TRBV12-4,TGTGCCAGCAGTTTCTTGGTAGGGGAGCAGTACTTC,CASSFLVGEQYF
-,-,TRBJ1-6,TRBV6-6,TGTGCCAGCAGTCCCACCGATGGGGCGGGCAATTCACCCCTCCACTTT,CASSPTDGAGNSPLHF
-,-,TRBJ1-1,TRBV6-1,TGTGCCAGCAGTGATTACCGGGACAACGCTGAAGCTTTCTTT,CASSDYRDNAEAFF
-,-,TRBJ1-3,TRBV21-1,TGTGCCAGCAGCAAGATTGACTCTGGAAACACCATATATTTT,CASSKIDSGNTIYF
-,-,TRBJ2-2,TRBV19,TGTGCCAGTAGTATGGGGCTCCGAAACACCGGGGAGCTGTTTTTT,CASSMGLRNTGELFF